This T cell receptor (beta chain) is from a study of molecular identifiers for immune sequencing clone quantification. In the study overall: Split five ways in replicates, RNA from about 20,000 or 100,000 naive CD8 cells had four portions sequenced.

Trimming removed 4 bases at V and 2 bases at J, with 12 bases between. CDR1 and CDR2 (germline): LNHDA, SQIVND (reference sequence). The CDR3 consists of 15 residues. Study-level findings and limits: Over 99% of effector molecules, but under 1% in naive cells, were held by clones with more than 20 RNA copies.

Preparation of the bulk TCR libraries relied on previously described methods and listed TCR primers. TCRdb passed the PCR reads through MiXCR, listing each CDR3 protein once. The sample has about 510,000 distinct CDR3 sequences; less than 30% are singletons. For this clonotype: Antigen: not known.

The receptor comes from a human donor in good health. Some libraries in this study had Jurkat cell RNA spiked in. The sample taken for sequencing was naive CD8+ T cells from blood, with Jurkat cell RNA spiked in. Subset denoted: FACS-sorted CD8+CD4-CCR7+CD45RA+ naive T cells. This rearrangement joins TRBV19 to TRBJ2-1; D might be TRBD1 (5 bases). DNA for the CDR3: TGTGCCAGTAGTAGATCAGGGTTGGCCTACAATGAGCAGTTCTTC. Amino acid sequence: CASSRSGLAYNEQFF.